Each of the 32 T cell receptor beta chains below was sequenced from the same sample in a study of tumor-infiltrating lymphocytes in primary liver carcinoma (dated by TCRdb to about 2017). These reads were obtained on an Illumina HiSeq 2500. Using a constant-region primer and ProtoScript II reverse transcriptase, TCRbeta-specific cDNA was reverse-transcribed from 450 to 650 ng total RNA. TCRbeta libraries were built with three nested multiplex PCR rounds, a slightly modified ARM-PCR procedure. The first two PCR rounds used multiplex TRBV1-TRBV30 forward primers with a Cbeta reverse primer, each for about 9 cycles. The public sequencing data were trimmed at Q25 with fastp and processed into clonotypes with MiXCR by TCRdb, which kept only in-frame beta chains. Merged by CDR3 protein, the rows form single entries marked with the most common genes and DNA. The table for this sample lists approximately 330,000 distinct CDR3 sequences; 65% of them were counted only once. About 6% of the sample belongs to the ten largest clones.

Blood RNA was extracted from unsorted whole blood using TRIzol reagent, and germline DNA was obtained with the DNeasy Blood & Tissue kit. Sequencing input: peripheral blood. These receptors were collected from a middle-aged man with primary liver carcinoma and hepatitis B virus infection.

This clonotype is a singleton in its sample. V gene TRBV11-2 combines with J gene TRBJ2-7; a weak D match, TRBD2 (5 bases). Trimming cost V 7 bases and J 6 bases, with 16 bases left between them. The CDR3 extends over 13 amino acids. Germline loops: CDR1 SGHAT, CDR2 FQNNGV. The CDR3 here is CASNPGVLVEQYF. The CDR3 DNA follows: TGTGCCAGCAACCCCGGGGTACTCGTCGAGCAGTACTTC.

Remarks on this clonotype: A read error may be the cause here, since a much bigger clone is one base away. This rearrangement joins TRBV5-6 to TRBJ2-6, with 7 bases identical to TRBD1. CDR1 is SGHDT and CDR2 is YYEEEE in the germline V gene. V was clipped by 4 bases and J by 9 bases; unmatched bases: 13. This CDR3 is 16 amino acids long. The CDR3 bases are TGTGCCAGCAGCCTGACGACAGGGACACCGTTCAACGTCCTGACTTTC. It specifies CASSLTTGTPFNVLTF.

In this sample, this clonotype turned up many times. The chain joins TRBV6-6 to TRBJ2-5, with TRBD2 as a possible D gene (5 bases). V shed 4 bases and J shed 5 bases, with 14 bases lying between them. This CDR3 has 14 amino acids. The germline gives CDR1 MNHNY, CDR2 SVGAGI (reference sequence). CDR3 bases: TGTGCCAGCAGTTCGCGGGCGCGCGTGGAGACCCAGTACTTC. It translates to CASSSRARVETQYF.

This chain uses TRBV11-2 with TRBJ2-2; TRBD2 aligns across 12 bases. Germline values: CDR1 SGHAT, CDR2 FQNNGV. The V gene end was trimmed by 5 bases and the J gene end by 10 bases; junction bases not matched to a gene: 11. The CDR3 length is 16 residues. The chain's CDR3 is CASSRRLAGATVELFF. CDR3 nucleotide sequence: TGTGCCAGCAGCCGACGACTAGCGGGAGCCACAGTGGAGCTGTTTTTT.

A note on this clonotype: One end of the junction fails to match germline, which may point to a read error. The chain links TRBV11-2 to TRBJ2-3; D is unclear. Germline V gives CDR1 SGHAT, CDR2 FQNNGV. The length of the CDR3 is 13 residues. CDR3 sequence: CASSLHHTDTQYF. The CDR3 nucleotides read TGTGCCAGCAGCCTCCATCACACAGATACGCAGTATTTC.

This clonotype appeared a few times. This sequence joins TRBV11-2 and TRBJ2-7, with TRBD1 as a possible D gene (6 bases). Germline V lookup: CDR1 SGHAT, CDR2 FQNNGV. The CDR3 spans 15 residues. V lost 9 bases to trimming and J lost 7 bases, with 25 bases between them. The CDR3, as DNA: TGTGCCAGGAGCCAACCTAATGCACAGGGCGGTGAGCAGTACTTC. Residues: CARSQPNAQGGEQYF.

Comments on this clonotype: At one end the junction does not follow the germline gene, possibly because of a read error. The chain carries TRBV11-2 and TRBJ2-5, with D unclear. Germline assignment: CDR1 SGHAT and CDR2 FQNNGV. This CDR3 is 13 amino acids long. DNA for the CDR3: TGTGCCAACAGCTCTTACACCCAAGAGACCCAGTACTTC. It codes for CANSSYTQETQYF.

The chain employs TRBV5-5 and TRBJ1-6; TRBD1 aligns across 8 bases. This CDR3 is built from 15 residues. From germline, CDR1 is SGHKS and CDR2 YYEKEE (reference sequence). The trim removed 0 bases at V and 5 bases at J, leaving 1 base unmatched. Here the CDR3 DNA reads TGTGCCAGCAGCTTGGTGGGACAGGATAATTCACCCCTCCACTTT. This translates into CASSLVGQDNSPLHF.

The sample holds many counts of this clonotype. This sequence joins TRBV11-2 and TRBJ1-1; no definite D call. The germline V gene has CDR1 SGHAT and CDR2 FQNNGV. CDR3 size: 14 residues. V was clipped by 5 bases and J by 3 bases, with 13 bases between them. CDR3 sequence: CASSRVGGHTEAFF. CDR3 coding DNA: TGTGCCAGCAGCCGCGTCGGTGGTCACACTGAAGCTTTCTTT.

Details on this clonotype: One junction end disagrees with the germline gene, perhaps due to a read error. The chain uses TRBV5-6 and TRBJ2-3, with TRBD1 identical over 10 bases. Germline values: CDR1 SGHDT, CDR2 YYEEEE. This CDR3 has 16 amino acids. The DNA of the CDR3 is TGTGCCAGCAGCTTCGGACAGGGGGTCGGCACAGATACGCATTATTTT. This encodes CASSFGQGVGTDTHYF.

The chain links TRBV12-3 or TRBV12-4 to TRBJ2-1; D may match TRBD1 or TRBD2 (6 bases each). V was trimmed by 7 bases and J by 2 bases, leaving 18 bases between them. CDR3 size: 16 residues. CDR3 nucleotides: TGTGCCAGCACCACCGGAGGGGGAGCCGCCTACAATGAGCAGTTCTTC. It is translated as CASTTGGGAAYNEQFF.

This clonotype has just a few counts. The genes are TRBV6-5 and TRBJ2-3; D might be TRBD2 (5 bases). The germline CDR1 and CDR2 sequences are MNHEY and SVGAGI. V was shortened by 8 bases and J by 3 bases, with 15 bases between the two germline ends. This CDR3 has 14 residues. CDR3 loop: CASRRSHPTDTQYF. The CDR3 bases are TGTGCCAGCCGGAGGAGTCATCCAACAGATACGCAGTATTTT.

The chain joins TRBV11-1 to TRBJ2-3; 10 positions agree with TRBD1. CDR3 length: 17 amino acids. CDR1 is SGHAT and CDR2 is FQDESV in the germline V gene (reference sequence). V trimming: 1 base; J trimming: 8 bases; junction bases outside the gene matches: 12. This chain's CDR3 is CASSLEGLGQGTSTQYF. CDR3 sequence (DNA): TGTGCCAGCAGCTTAGAAGGTTTGGGACAGGGGACAAGTACGCAGTATTTT.

With regard to this clonotype: A clone one base away is much larger, so this may be a read error. The chain recombines TRBV5-1 with TRBJ2-3, with 8 bases identical to TRBD1. The length of the CDR3 is 16 residues. In germline, CDR1 is SGHRS, CDR2 YFSETQ. The CDR3 protein is CASSLRTGKDTDTLYF. The DNA for the CDR3 is TGCGCCAGCAGCCTCCGGACAGGGAAGGACACAGATACGCTGTATTTT.

The V gene is TRBV12-3 or TRBV12-4, the J gene TRBJ1-2; tentatively, D is TRBD1 (5 bases). There are 13 residues in the CDR3. The V gene lost 6 bases and the J gene lost 5 bases, with 13 bases spanning the gap. Here the CDR3 reads CASSKTWGYGYTF. The CDR3 DNA reads as TGTGCCAGCAGCAAGACATGGGGGTATGGCTACACCTTC.

A remark on this clonotype: Since no conserved phenylalanine or tryptophan closes the CDR3, a read error is the likely cause. The DNA is left out, because the CDR3 cannot be placed on it with certainty; the CDR3 is given as TCRdb lists it. The chain is built from TRBV6-6 and TRBJ2-1; the table's D call TRBD1 went unverified against the DNA. CDR1 MNHNY and CDR2 SVGAGI come from the germline V gene (reference sequence). The CDR3 is 14 residues long, ends included. The CDR3 loop is CASSYTGSDNEHFS.

This clonotype was detected a few times. The chain is built from TRBV6-5 and TRBJ1-6; TRBD1 aligns across 7 bases. CDR1 is MNHEY and CDR2 is SVGAGI in the germline V gene. The CDR3 is 15 residues long. Trimming at V came to 2 bases and at J to 10 bases, leaving 8 bases not matched to a gene. The CDR3: CASSYTQGLESPLHF. In nucleotides, the CDR3 is TGTGCCAGCAGTTACACACAGGGGCTGGAGTCACCCCTCCACTTT.

The gene calls are TRBV10-2 and TRBJ2-7; 7 bases map to TRBD2. The J segment lost 0 bases and the V segment lost 3 bases, leaving 8 bases of the junction unmatched. The CDR3 has 16 amino acids. The germline CDR1 and CDR2 sequences are WSHSY and SAAADI. CDR3: CASSESGGRGSYEQYF. As DNA, the CDR3 is TGCGCCAGCAGTGAATCTGGCGGGAGAGGCTCCTACGAGCAGTACTTC.

As concerns this clonotype: Relative to the germline gene, one junction end is altered; a read error may explain this. The V gene is TRBV7-9, the J gene TRBJ2-1; a weak D match, TRBD1 (6 bases). Germline assignment: CDR1 SEHNR and CDR2 FQNEAQ (reference sequence). This CDR3 has 16 amino acids. Here the CDR3 DNA reads TGTGCCAGCAGCTCCCAAACAGGGAGCTCCTACAAAGAGCACTTCTTC. Its protein is CASSSQTGSSYKEHFF. Looking up the rest from reference TRBV7-9 and TRBJ2-1 gives the full variable domain: DTGVSQNPRHKITKRGQNVTFRCDPISEHNRLYWYRQTLGQGPEFLTYFQNEAQLEKSRLLSDRFSAERPKGSFSTLEIQRTEQGDSAMYLCASSSQTGSSYKEHFFGPGTRLTVL.

Details on this clonotype: A junction boundary mismatches the germline segment, possibly from a read error. The V call is TRBV6-2 or TRBV6-3, the J call TRBJ2-3; D is unresolved. Germline V gene sequence: CDR1 MNHEY, CDR2 SVGEGT. This CDR3 is 12 amino acids long. CDR3 sequence (DNA): TGTACCAGCAGTCCGTTGTCAGATACGCAGTATTTT. It translates to CTSSPLSDTQYF.

This clonotype was observed at least ten times. CDR3 DNA: TGTGCCTGGACCGAACAGGGTCTAAGCGAGCAGTACTTC. Its protein product is CAWTEQGLSEQYF. The gene calls are TRBV30 and TRBJ2-7, with a weak D call TRBD1 (6 bases). Trimming left V 4 bases short and J 6 bases short, with 16 bases between. The CDR3 sequence is 13 residues long. Germline CDR1 GTSNPN, CDR2 SVGIG (reference sequence).

This clonotype occurred once. It may be a read error: a sequence one base away is much more abundant. V is TRBV6-2 or TRBV6-3 and J is TRBJ1-6; D uncertain. There are 13 residues in the CDR3. Germline V CDR1 and CDR2: MNHEY, SVGEGT. Here the CDR3 reads CASSSSYNSPLYF. In DNA, the CDR3 is TGTGCCAGCAGTTCCAGCTATAATTCACCCCTCTACTTT.

The CDR3 is CASKAYRENTEAFF. CDR3 coding DNA: TGTGCCAGCAAGGCTTATCGGGAGAACACTGAAGCTTTCTTT. The chain is built from TRBV6-6 and TRBJ1-1; D unresolved. V shed 7 bases and J shed 1 base, with 13 bases lying between them. The CDR3 has 14 residues. Germline loops: CDR1 MNHNY, CDR2 SVGAGI (reference sequence).

At least ten counts were recorded for this clonotype. The chain links TRBV12-3 or TRBV12-4 to TRBJ2-2; TRBD2 matches at 8 bases. The CDR3 length is 14 residues. The V gene end was trimmed by 7 bases and the J gene end by 7 bases; junction bases not matched to a gene: 8. Here the CDR3 DNA reads TGTGCCAGCACCCTCGGACTAGCTGGCGGGGAGCTGTTTTTT. Its translation is CASTLGLAGGELFF.

This clonotype was seen a few times. The chain employs TRBV5-1 and TRBJ2-1, with 7 nucleotides matching TRBD2. This CDR3 spans 14 amino acids. The junction had 4 bases not matched to a gene; V was cut back by 0 bases and J by 7 bases. Germline V gene lookup returns CDR1 SGHRS and CDR2 YFSETQ. CDR3 coding DNA: TGCGCCAGCAGCTTGGAGTCTAGCGGTAATGAGCAGTTCTTC. Residues: CASSLESSGNEQFF.

This rearrangement joins TRBV28 to TRBJ2-5; a possible D gene is TRBD2 (6 bases). The CDR3 consists of 15 residues. Germline CDR1 MDHEN, CDR2 SYDVKM. The V and J ends lost 6 bases and 5 bases respectively, with 19 bases between them. The CDR3 nucleotides read TGTGCCAGCAGCTCGAGGATGGCGGGAAGGGAGACCCAGTACTTC. Translation: CASSSRMAGRETQYF.

For this clonotype: One end of the junction does not line up with germline, which may come from a read error. The chain has TRBV4-1 and TRBJ1-2, with TRBD1 matching 8 bases. The CDR3 consists of 15 residues. Germline V gene sequence: CDR1 MGHRA, CDR2 YSYEKL. CDR3 DNA: TGCGCCAGCAACCAAGTAGGCACAGGGGGTAATGGCTACACCTTC. Its protein product is CASNQVGTGGNGYTF.

This clonotype was detected only a few times. Germline and junction disagree at one end, which may indicate a read error. V gene TRBV6-5 combines with J gene TRBJ1-5, with 9 bases lining up with TRBD1. This CDR3 comprises 17 residues. Germline assignment: CDR1 MNHEY and CDR2 SVGAGI. The CDR3: CAGSRIPGTGSNQPQHF. The CDR3 nucleotides read TGTGCCGGCAGTCGAATTCCCGGGACAGGGAGCAATCAGCCCCAGCATTTT.

The chain uses TRBV5-4 and TRBJ2-7; the D gene is possibly TRBD1 (5 bases). Trimming removed 4 bases at V and 0 bases at J, with 20 bases between. This CDR3 contains 17 residues. CDR1 and CDR2 from the germline V gene are SGHNT and YYREEE (reference sequence). The chain's CDR3 is CASSPAVSRRGSYEQYF. The CDR3, as DNA: TGTGCCAGCAGCCCGGCGGTTAGCCGAAGGGGCTCCTACGAGCAGTACTTC.

About this clonotype: A much larger clone sits a single nucleotide away, making a read error possible. The chain joins TRBV6-1 to TRBJ2-1, with D tentatively TRBD2 (6 bases). Germline V gene lookup returns CDR1 MNHNS and CDR2 SASEGT. V was pared by 3 bases and J by 3 bases, with 9 bases between. This CDR3 comprises 14 residues. Here the CDR3 DNA reads TGTGCCAGCAGTGACACGGGGGTCTACAATGAGCAGTTCTTC. It is translated as CASSDTGVYNEQFF.

This clonotype was counted a few times. The chain recombines TRBV5-1 with TRBJ2-2; TRBD1 agrees at 7 bases. V dropped 2 bases and J dropped 7; count of bases not matched to a gene: 5. Germline loops: CDR1 SGHRS, CDR2 YFSETQ. CDR3 length: 14 amino acids. The CDR3 DNA is TGCGCCAGCAGCTTCCACAGGGGCGACGGGGAGCTGTTTTTT. Amino acid sequence: CASSFHRGDGELFF.

This chain connects TRBV5-1 to TRBJ1-2; 7 nucleotides agree with TRBD1. Germline lookup yields CDR1 SGHRS and CDR2 YFSETQ. Trimming removed 4 bases from V and 0 bases from J; junction bases left unmatched: 3. CDR3 length: 14 residues. The CDR3 loop is CASSTGQPNYGYTF. For the CDR3, the DNA is TGCGCCAGCAGCACGGGACAGCCTAACTATGGCTACACCTTC.